This T cell receptor (beta chain) was sequenced for a study of blood T cells in healthy people across ages. Study-wide results and caveats: Possibly, changes in expanded clonotypes were confounded because donor CMV status was unknown. Researchers judged that diversity estimates from one million T cells fell short of true values.

This CDR3 comprises 16 residues. Germline V CDR1 and CDR2: SGHDN, FVKESK. V gave up 4 bases and J gave up 0 bases; unmatched junction bases: 8. Samples had at least 6.5 million PBMCs isolated from them. Using a J-beta primer mix together with a sample-barcoded 5' primer, a second PCR was run for roughly 6 to 11 cycles. A 12-random-nucleotide template-switch adaptor tagged each cDNA molecule. TCRdb independently ran MiXCR on the 5' RACE reads; one entry per CDR3 protein. The sample has under 850,000 distinct CDR3 sequences, roughly 40% seen once. This clonotype was detected only a few times. The antigen is not known.

The sequenced sample was blood. The chain combines TRBV14 with TRBJ2-7; 8 positions match TRBD1. The sequence derives from a man aged 18 to 29 in good health. The CDR3 sequence is CASSPQGQDYSYEQYF. The CDR3 nucleotides are TGTGCCAGCAGCCCGCAGGGACAGGACTACTCCTACGAGCAGTACTTC.